The 6 T cell receptor beta chains presented below share a single source sample, sequenced in a study of T cells after yellow fever vaccination. TCRdb recomputed calls from the 5' RACE reads with MiXCR, one row per CDR3 protein. The sample consists of 300,000 to 400,000 distinct CDR3 sequences, around 12% of them appearing once. Sequenced material: CD4+ T cells sorted from PBMCs, taken 15 days after the yellow fever booster vaccination. The receptors stem from a man younger than 30 who received the YFV17D yellow fever vaccine.

V usage is TRBV7-9 and J usage is TRBJ2-7, with no clear D. Germline V gene data show CDR1 as SEHNR and CDR2 as FQNEAQ (reference sequence). This CDR3 comprises 13 residues. Trimming shortened V by 1 base and J by 3 bases, and 7 bases separated the two germline ends. As DNA, the CDR3 is TGTGCCAGCAGCTTAGATCCGGGCTACGAGCAGTACGTC. Encoded protein: CASSLDPGYEQYV.

This clonotype was counted at least ten times. V and J are TRBV11-2 and TRBJ2-3; 8 bases agree with TRBD2. The CDR3 consists of 17 residues. Germline trimming cut 0 bases from V and 7 bases from J; bases unmatched to any gene: 12. Germline V gene data show CDR1 as SGHAT and CDR2 as FQNNGV. CDR3 region: CASSLDLVRGGMNTQYF. In nucleotides, the CDR3 is TGTGCCAGCAGCTTAGATCTCGTCCGGGGGGGCATGAATACGCAGTATTTT.

With respect to this clonotype: An end of the junction differs from the germline gene, which may be a read error. The J gene is TRBJ1-2, the V gene TRBV7-9; 7 positions match TRBD1. Germline lookup yields CDR1 SEHNR and CDR2 FQNEAQ (reference sequence). CDR3 size: 13 residues. The CDR3 loop reads CASSYALLRQGDF. CDR3 DNA sequence: TGTGCCAGCAGTTACGCTTTATTGAGACAGGGCGACTTC. The full variable domain, its missing parts supplied by reference TRBV7-9 and TRBJ1-2, is DTGVSQNPRHKITKRGQNVTFRCDPISEHNRLYWYRQTLGQGPEFLTYFQNEAQLEKSRLLSDRFSAERPKGSFSTLEIQRTEQGDSAMYLCASSYALLRQGDFGSGTRLTVV.

The V gene is TRBV20-1, the J gene TRBJ2-5; 8 bases are a match to TRBD2. The CDR3 contains 16 residues. V was clipped by 4 bases and J by 0 bases; unmatched bases: 10. In germline, CDR1 is DFQATT, CDR2 SNEGSKA (reference sequence). The CDR3 DNA sequence: TGCAGTGCTAAGGGCAAGGGCGGGGGGTACCAAGAGACCCAGTACTTC. As protein: CSAKGKGGGYQETQYF.

This chain uses TRBV11-2 with TRBJ1-1; TRBD1 is a possible D gene (6 bases). Per germline, CDR1 SGHAT and CDR2 FQNNGV. Trimming shortened V by 2 bases and J by 10 bases, and 20 bases separated the two germline ends. This CDR3 is built from 15 residues. Written as DNA, the CDR3 is TGTGCCAGCAGCTTAATCCGGACAGCCAAGAGAAGAGCTTTCTTT. It encodes CASSLIRTAKRRAFF.

Points on this clonotype: Compared with germline, one end of the junction differs, possibly owing to a read error. The chain employs TRBV7-7 and TRBJ2-5; D is possibly TRBD1 or TRBD2 (6 bases each). CDR3 length equals 13 residues. The germline V gene has CDR1 SSHAT and CDR2 FNYEAQ (reference sequence). In DNA form, the CDR3 reads TGTGCTAGCAGCACGACAGAGGGGGGGACCCAGTACTTC. This translates into CASSTTEGGTQYF. Filled out from reference TRBV7-7 and TRBJ2-5, the complete variable domain reads GAGVSQSPRYKVTKRGQDVTLRCDPISSHATLYWYQQALGQGPEFLTYFNYEAQPDKSGLPSDRFSAERPEGSISTLTIQRTEQRDSAMYRCASSTTEGGTQYFGPGTRLLVL.